Reported below is one T cell receptor (beta chain). The antigen this receptor binds is unknown. This sample was included in a study of cytomegalovirus exposure and HLA in healthy donors (dated by TCRdb to about 2017). A note on the overall study: According to an earlier analysis of several hundred of the donors, 150 million to 200 million T cells yielded 100 million or so unique TCR beta sequences and about 300 Gb of sequence data. About 330 gigabases of sequencing data and approximately 91 million unique TCR sequences made up an early release that covered under 750 HLA-typed donors. HLA typing covered class I and class II loci at four-digit resolution. Among the roughly 370 genotyped donors, approximately 82% belonged to the genetic ancestry cluster associated with self-reported Caucasian donors. An earlier analysis of 450 to 750 of the donors used high-throughput TCR beta sequencing to judge whether each TCR beta V gene segment behaved as functional or pseudogenic. Among 300 to 500 genotyped donors of the cohort, an average of approximately 240,000 unique TCR beta nucleotide sequences was sequenced per donor, of which about 19% were non-productive. To predict cytomegalovirus infection status, the study brought together high-throughput TCR immunosequencing, statistical association of individual TCRs with disease status, and machine learning. Every repertoire in the discovery cohort had been generated on one and the same sequencing platform. Genome-wide SNP genotypes for about 65% of the 666 donors were used in a later genetic analysis, which treated that subset as a discovery cohort. The number of donors typed differed by locus, with roughly 620-640 for A, B, C, DRB1 and DQB1, 522 for DQA1, about 610 for DPA1, and approximately 470 for DPB1. Rather than using new phenotypic data, the later analysis identified candidate immune exposures from TCR beta sequences and from how often those sequences occurred across donors. Donor age, sex, ethnicity and CMV serostatus were compiled together with the repertoire data. Using immunosequencing, the study profiled T cell repertoires from about 620 subjects and related those repertoires to cytomegalovirus serostatus. About five DR-DQ haplotypes were handled as single units for association and clustering, since linkage in the cohort was strong. In a later analysis, previously published TCR beta repertoires from 550 to 750 donors were re-analyzed and high-resolution HLA genotyping was added so that TCR occurrence patterns could be studied. The study aimed to test whether cataloging public T cell receptors could reveal signatures of past pathogen exposure. Besides the first cohort of some 670 subjects, a separate validation cohort made up of about 120 different subjects was used. Findings and caveats that apply to the study as a whole: An earlier analysis of some 590 of the donors showed that most TCR beta V segments appeared in productive rearrangements either about 87% or about 30% of the time, which broadly matched IMGT annotations. In a later analysis, the rate of TCR association differed among HLA loci, with DRB1 alleles having the most associated TCRs and HLA-C alleles having the fewest. The sequencing pipeline was judged likely to have produced a cluster of highly shared sequence variants as a technical artifact. Roughly uniform sequencing depth across donors was assumed in presence/absence analyses, although this assumption may not hold. In a later genetic analysis, a missense DCLRE1C variant was associated with V-gene and J-gene trimming of TCR beta chains, and the association was replicated in an independent cohort. A later analysis found that HLA-associated TCR beta chains were more clonally expanded and had lower generation probabilities than equally common non-associated chains. Three of the identified cytomegalovirus-associated TCR beta chains were confirmed in vitro to be specific for cytomegalovirus antigens. The cohort was sequenced for TCR beta chains only, and without alpha or paired-chain data the features that could be detected were limited. Correlated functional status among segregating V segments might reflect linkage disequilibrium, but an unknown experimental factor could not be ruled out. Because counts were too low, approximately 18 rarely observed V segments, including chromosome 9 orphons, were excluded from the earlier analysis of 587 of the donors. According to a later analysis, most CMV-associated TCR beta chains appeared to be HLA-restricted, and the HLA associations seemed to be driven largely by CMV exposure. When HLA alleles, especially DR and DQ, strongly co-occurred, attributing TCR associations to individual alleles was difficult. Because HLA typing was missing for some donors at each locus, association tests included only the typed subset. Most TCR sequences were observed very rarely across donors, whereas some public TCRs were present in many individuals. Specific HLA alleles were associated with over 15,000 TCR beta sequences at a false discovery rate of 0.05 in a later analysis. The 87-base-pair reads could not distinguish some IMGT-functional V segments, including TRBV6-2 and TRBV6-3, so those segments were excluded. In both the original and validation cohorts, the classifier was reported to diagnose cytomegalovirus status with high specificity and sensitivity. In a later genetic analysis, fewer N-insertions in productive TCRs were reported among donors in an Asian-associated ancestry cluster than the 666-donor mean. In a later analysis, several top co-occurrence clusters were reported to appear linked to parvovirus B19, influenza, CMV and Epstein-Barr virus. The study gave a list of about 160 TCR beta chains associated with cytomegalovirus. A further reported finding was that TCR beta sequences accurately predicted the HLA-A and HLA-B alleles for most subjects in the first cohort. It was suggested by the authors that the approach could potentially be generalized to other disease states and immunological phenotypes. CMV serostatus was the only immune exposure information available for the cohort.

Receptor amplification or capture employed the immunoSEQ multiplex PCR assay. A mixture of 60 forward primers for TCR Vbeta segments and 13 reverse primers for TCR Jbeta segments was used in the multiplex PCR. A multiplex PCR assay on genomic DNA amplified the CDR3 region of rearranged TCR beta genes. The Illumina HiSeq System was used to sequence the amplified TCR beta libraries as 87-base-pair reads. In the paper's pipeline: A later analysis counted 75 million to 100 million unique TCR beta chains across the 666 repertoires, and approximately 11 million of these chains were shared by at least two donors. Raw reads were error-corrected and collapsed into unique sequences by a nearest-neighbor algorithm in which closely related sequences were merged to remove PCR and sequencing errors. CDR3 sequences were aligned to IMGT reference sequences to assign V, D and J gene segments. For a sequence to be retained, a match of at least six nucleotides to both a V gene segment and a J gene segment was required. A rearrangement was called productive if the CDR3 had no stop codons and remained in frame with V and J, and every other rearrangement was called non-productive. Following IMGT convention, CDR3 was defined as the stretch from the second conserved V-encoded cysteine to the conserved J-encoded phenylalanine. Sequences without an unambiguous match to a single V gene segment were excluded from the earlier analysis of about 640 of the donors. In an earlier analysis of 450 to 700 of the donors, V segments were called functional above 56.7% productive rearrangements and were called segregating when the between-donor standard deviation exceeded 5%. A statistical classification framework was built to diagnose cytomegalovirus status from the catalog of TCR beta chain sequences. V and J gene assignment, in a later analysis, came from comparing TCR nucleotide sequences with IMGT/GENE-DB human TR gene sequences. A later analysis assigned CDR3 sequences and most-parsimonious VDJ recombination scenarios with the TCRdist pipeline. In a later analysis, each TCR beta chain was defined by its CDR3 amino acid sequence together with its V-gene family, and reads lacking a unique V-gene family were excluded. As a way to deal with suspected cross-contamination and a sequencing artifact, a later analysis dropped approximately 590 nucleotide sequences that were highly shared and had low generation probability. A later analysis calculated a clonal expansion index for each public chain from normalized within-repertoire ranks of inferred template counts. Generation probabilities in a later analysis came from a VDJ recombination model fitted to out-of-frame rearrangements, and those results were checked against IGoR. In a later analysis, hypergeometric tests were used to score TCR-TCR, TCR-HLA and TCR-CMV co-occurrence, with a repertoire-size bias correction applied to TCR pairs. False discovery rates were estimated in a later analysis by permuting HLA or CMV assignments 20 times. A later analysis grouped co-occurring TCRs with DBSCAN, adding TCRdist sequence similarity when clustering within HLA-allele-positive subsets. For co-occurrence clustering, repertoires with fewer than 30,000 or more than 120,000 public chains were excluded, along with roughly 5 repertoires with anomalous nucleotide sharing. TCRdb re-hosts the immuneACCESS table, in-frame sequences only. Its copies lack some clones; in the studies checked, an unresolved V gene accounts for under half of them, and the cause for the rest is not known. V, J and clone size reflect that table, while D and trimming were determined from the DNA. The sample's table lists a count of roughly 120,000 clones. The ten largest clones add up to roughly 0.94% of the sample.

Clipping removes 4 bases from V and 6 bases from J, with 7 as the unmatched junction base count. According to the germline V gene, CDR1 reads SGHRS and CDR2 reads YFSETQ. Taken from cysteine to phenylalanine, the CDR3 has 13 residues. Kept here is only the CDR3 DNA, which spans 39 bases and is read in frame from base 1. In total, approximately 690 healthy bone marrow donors made up the cohort. At the time of sampling, all cohort members were nominally healthy, though unrecorded immune exposures were likely present. The donor tested CMV seronegative and was one of the 352 seronegative cohort members. Each donor provided a peripheral blood sample, and peripheral blood mononuclear cells were used for TCR beta sequencing. Genomic DNA was extracted from the blood cell samples with the Qiagen DNeasy Blood Extraction Kit.

The receptor comes from a man between 18 and 35 years old in good health and CMV-seronegative. Recombination connected TRBV5-1 to TRBJ2-7, with 7 bases in between that match TRBD1. Source material: PBMCs. The CDR3 is CASSAYRGSEQYF. The DNA is TGCGCCAGCAGCGCCTACAGGGGATCCGAGCAGTACTTC. The full variable domain, with segments outside the CDR3 supplied by the reference TRBV5-1 and TRBJ2-7 proteins, appears as KAGVTQTPRYLIKTRGQQVTLSCSPISGHRSVSWYQQTPGQGLQFLFEYFSETQRNKGNFPGRFSGRQFSNSRSEMNVSTLELGDSALYLCASSAYRGSEQYFGPGTRLTVT.